This is a list of T cell receptor beta chains from one sample in a study of cytomegalovirus exposure and HLA in healthy donors. This table comes from immunoSEQ multiplex PCR, and its TCRdb copy is limited to in-frame clones, with some not included. The sample lists roughly 99,000 clones; about 84% were seen once. Sequencing was performed on PBMCs. These receptors were collected from a man aged 25-45 years in good health and CMV-seronegative. CDR3s include the opening cysteine and the closing phenylalanine or tryptophan. A D gene is named only where the DNA matches it firmly. The size of a clone is reported for some rows only, either as once, few or many, or as a class for expanded clones.

cdr3_aa: CASSTSGGADTQYF
cdr3_nt: TGTGCCAGCAGTACTAGCGGGGGGGCAGATACGCAGTATTTT
clone_size: few
d_call: TRBD2
v_call: TRBV6-4
j_call: TRBJ2-3

cdr3_aa: CASSRGSDNYGYTF
cdr3_nt: TGCGCCAGCAGCCGAGGGTCCGATAACTATGGCTACACCTTC
clone_size: few
d_call: -
v_call: TRBV5-1
j_call: TRBJ1-2

cdr3_aa: CASSPTGTALEAFF
cdr3_nt: TGTGCCAGCAGCCCGACCGGGACAGCCTTAGAAGCTTTCTTT
clone_size: -
d_call: TRBD1
v_call: TRBV7-8
j_call: TRBJ1-1

cdr3_aa: CASSIKAGLGYTF
cdr3_nt: TGTGCCAGTAGTATTAAAGCAGGCCTTGGCTACACCTTC
clone_size: once
d_call: -
v_call: TRBV19
j_call: TRBJ1-2

cdr3_aa: CSVLVWEAGNTIYF
cdr3_nt: TGCAGCGTGCTAGTATGGGAGGCTGGAAACACCATATATTTT
clone_size: -
d_call: -
v_call: TRBV29-1
j_call: TRBJ1-3

cdr3_aa: CASSVGGETQYF
cdr3_nt: TGTGCCAGCAGCGTCGGCGGGGAGACCCAGTACTTC
clone_size: -
d_call: -
v_call: TRBV11-2
j_call: TRBJ2-5

cdr3_aa: CASRLTGDYGYTF
cdr3_nt: TGTGCCAGCAGGCTGACAGGGGACTATGGCTACACCTTC
clone_size: -
d_call: TRBD1
v_call: TRBV6-1
j_call: TRBJ1-2

cdr3_aa: CASSGPGQGRGGYTF
cdr3_nt: TGTGCCAGCAGCGGACCCGGACAGGGGAGAGGGGGCTACACCTTC
clone_size: -
d_call: TRBD1
v_call: TRBV9
j_call: TRBJ1-2

cdr3_aa: CASSDRGAEETQYF
cdr3_nt: TGCGCCAGCAGTGATAGAGGCGCGGAAGAGACCCAGTACTTC
clone_size: -
d_call: -
v_call: TRBV10-1
j_call: TRBJ2-5

cdr3_aa: CASSSGLAGGPDTQYF
cdr3_nt: TGTGCCAGCAGCTCCGGACTAGCGGGAGGGCCAGATACGCAGTATTTT
clone_size: -
d_call: TRBD2
v_call: TRBV13
j_call: TRBJ2-3

cdr3_aa: CASSTRTSGTPYEQYF
cdr3_nt: TGTGCCAGCAGCACCCGGACTAGCGGAACCCCCTACGAGCAGTACTTC
clone_size: -
d_call: TRBD2
v_call: TRBV13
j_call: TRBJ2-7

cdr3_aa: CASSLQGGELFF
cdr3_nt: TGCGCCAGCAGCTTACAGGGAGGGGAGCTGTTTTTT
clone_size: -
d_call: -
v_call: TRBV5-1
j_call: TRBJ2-2

cdr3_aa: CAWSHYNEQFF
cdr3_nt: TGTGCCTGGAGCCACTACAATGAGCAGTTCTTC
clone_size: -
d_call: -
v_call: TRBV30
j_call: TRBJ2-1

cdr3_aa: CASSQEPPKVRHEQYF
cdr3_nt: TGCGCCAGCAGCCAAGAACCCCCCAAGGTGAGGCACGAGCAGTACTTC
clone_size: -
d_call: -
v_call: TRBV4-1
j_call: TRBJ2-7

cdr3_aa: CASSIGLGRQETQYF
cdr3_nt: TGTGCCAGTAGTATTGGCCTAGGCCGACAAGAGACCCAGTACTTC
clone_size: -
d_call: -
v_call: TRBV19
j_call: TRBJ2-5